These 32 T cell receptor beta chains were sequenced from one sample in a study of blood T cell repertoires in COVID-19. Assay: immunoSEQ multiplex PCR; the TCRdb copy retains only in-frame clones and omits some. Among fewer than 250,000 clones listed, 70% to 90% were seen once. Sequencing used peripheral blood. The origin of the receptors is a man aged 45-65 years with acute or convalescent COVID-19.

The chain uses TRBV5-1 and TRBJ2-2; no firm D call. Trimming pared 4 bases from V and 0 bases from J, leaving 7 bases between. The CDR3 spans 14 residues. CDR1 is SGHRS, CDR2 YFSETQ, per germline. The CDR3 loop reads CASSQTSNTGELFF. CDR3 DNA sequence: TGCGCCAGCAGCCAGACTTCGAACACCGGGGAGCTGTTTTTT.

The CDR3 reads CASSISGEVYNEQFF. The DNA for the CDR3 is TGTGCCAGTAGTATCAGCGGGGAAGTGTACAATGAGCAGTTCTTC. The J gene is TRBJ2-1, the V gene TRBV19; 7 nucleotides agree with TRBD2. There are 15 residues in the CDR3. Trimming cost V 3 bases and J 4 bases; bases outside gene matches: 6. Germline lookup yields CDR1 LNHDA and CDR2 SQIVND (reference sequence).

The V and J genes are TRBV11-2 and TRBJ2-1; 11 nucleotides match TRBD1. V shed 4 bases, J shed 7 bases, and the junction held 12 bases outside the gene matches. The length of the CDR3 is 17 residues. The V gene's germline CDR1 is SGHAT and CDR2 FQNNGV. The CDR3 region has the DNA TGTGCCAGCAGCTCGGGGGTGGACAGGGGGCTGTGGAATGAGCAGTTCTTC. It is translated as CASSSGVDRGLWNEQFF.

The chain carries TRBV11-3 and TRBJ1-1; a weak D match, TRBD1 (5 bases). Germline V lookup: CDR1 SGHNT, CDR2 YENEEA. The CDR3 runs 15 residues. Trimming removed 1 base at V and 3 bases at J, with 12 bases between. The chain's CDR3 is CASSLGRGRYTEAFF. The CDR3 DNA reads as TGTGCCAGCAGCTTAGGGAGGGGAAGGTACACTGAAGCTTTCTTT.

The genes are TRBV12-2 and TRBJ1-3; no check of the table's D call, TRBD1, against the DNA was made. TRBV12-2 represents a pseudogene. The CDR3 length is 16 residues. The CDR3 DNA follows: TGTGCAAGTCGCTTGGGGCAGGGGTGGTCTGGAAACACCATATATTTT. It yields the protein CASRLGQGWSGNTIYF.

The chain joins TRBV9 to TRBJ2-1, with TRBD2 matching 8 bases. Trimming at V came to 6 bases and at J to 2 bases, leaving 10 bases not matched to a gene. Germline assignment: CDR1 SGDLS and CDR2 YYNGEE. CDR3 length: 16 residues. The CDR3 coding sequence is TGTGCCAGCACACTCGACGACGGGGGGGCCTACAATGAGCAGTTCTTC. Translation: CASTLDDGGAYNEQFF. Full variable domain (missing parts from reference TRBV9 and TRBJ2-1): DSGVTQTPKHLITATGQRVTLRCSPRSGDLSVYWYQQSLDQGLQFLIQYYNGEERAKGNILERFSAQQFPDLHSELNLSSLELGDSALYFCASTLDDGGAYNEQFFGPGTRLTVL.

This clone was counted once. CDR3 protein: CASSLHGGFSPGELFF. CDR3 coding DNA: TGTGCCAGCAGCTTACACGGGGGTTTTTCTCCCGGGGAGCTGTTTTTT. V gene TRBV7-6 combines with J gene TRBJ2-2; D is perhaps TRBD2 (6 bases). Germline V CDR1 and CDR2: SGHVS, FNYEAQ. The CDR3 extends over 16 amino acids. V dropped 2 bases and J dropped 6 bases, with 16 bases sitting between them.

The rearrangement uses TRBV6-5 and TRBJ2-1, with 10 bases matching TRBD2. This CDR3 region has 15 residues. The germline V gene encodes CDR1 MNHEY and CDR2 SVGAGI. J gave up 8 bases and V 4 bases, and 8 bases lay outside the gene matches. The CDR3 protein is CASSWERGGPDEQFF. The CDR3 region has the DNA TGTGCCAGCAGTTGGGAGCGGGGGGGCCCGGATGAGCAGTTCTTC.

The chain has TRBV10-2 and TRBJ2-7; 7 bases agree with TRBD1. The CDR3 has 14 residues. The trim removed 7 bases at V and 0 bases at J, leaving 6 bases unmatched. The germline V gene encodes CDR1 WSHSY and CDR2 SAAADI. The CDR3 region is CASNIQGPSYEQYF. The CDR3 DNA follows: TGCGCCAGCAACATACAGGGGCCCTCCTACGAGCAGTACTTC.

A single count supports this clone. The chain joins TRBV10-2 to TRBJ2-1; TRBD2 matches at 8 bases. V was pared by 1 base and J by 5 bases, with 4 bases of the junction left unmatched. CDR1 and CDR2 from the germline V gene are WSHSY and SAAADI. This CDR3 comprises 15 residues. CDR3 amino acids: CASSEFQRGHNEQFF. Written as DNA, the CDR3 is TGCGCCAGCAGTGAGTTCCAGCGGGGGCACAATGAGCAGTTCTTC.

The chain has TRBV14 and TRBJ2-2; 9 nucleotides align to TRBD1. Germline lookup yields CDR1 SGHDN and CDR2 FVKESK. The trim removed 2 bases at V and 5 bases at J, leaving 9 bases unmatched. The CDR3 spans 17 residues. CDR3 sequence reads: CASSQRRDRVRTGELFF. The CDR3 nucleotides are TGTGCCAGCAGCCAAAGGAGGGACAGGGTACGAACCGGGGAGCTGTTTTTT.

The V and J genes are TRBV25-1 and TRBJ2-7, with D possibly being TRBD2 (6 bases). Trimming stripped 1 base from V and 5 bases from J, with 12 bases between. The germline CDR1 and CDR2 sequences are MGHDK and SYGVNS. This CDR3 contains 14 residues. The DNA for the CDR3 is TGTGCCAGCAGTGAATCGGGGCTAGCGAACGAGCAGTACTTC. Its translation is CASSESGLANEQYF.

V usage is TRBV7-2 and J usage is TRBJ2-7; 12 nucleotides align to TRBD1. J gave up 3 bases and V 5 bases, and 14 bases lay outside the gene matches. This CDR3 contains 18 residues. Germline V gives CDR1 SGHTA, CDR2 FQGNSA. CDR3 loop: CASSRGQGAGYINYEQYF. The CDR3 DNA reads TGTGCCAGCAGCCGGGGACAGGGGGCTGGTTATATTAACTACGAGCAGTACTTC. The complete variable domain, with remaining parts taken from reference TRBV7-2 and TRBJ2-7, reads GAGVSQSPSNKVTEKGKDVELRCDPISGHTALYWYRQSLGQGLEFLIYFQGNSAPDKSGLPSDRFSAERTGGSVSTLTIQRTQQEDSAVYLCASSRGQGAGYINYEQYFGPGTRLTVT.

This clone was picked up a small number of times. V and J are TRBV7-2 and TRBJ1-1; no firm D call. This CDR3 is 14 amino acids long. Trimming shortened V by 3 bases and J by 5 bases, and 13 bases separated the two germline ends. The germline gives CDR1 SGHTA, CDR2 FQGNSA. The CDR3 DNA sequence: TGTGCCAGCAGCTTGCTGTATGAGTTTACTGAAGCTTTCTTT. The encoded protein is CASSLLYEFTEAFF.

This chain connects TRBV5-4 to TRBJ2-3, with a possible D match to TRBD1 (5 bases). Per germline, CDR1 SGHNT and CDR2 YYREEE (reference sequence). Between the trimmed V and J ends, which lost 6 bases and 9 bases, there was a span of 26 bases. This CDR3 is built from 16 residues. DNA of the CDR3: TGTGCCAGCACCAACTCCGCCCAGGGTAAGGGTGAGACGCAGTATTTT. This sequence encodes CASTNSAQGKGETQYF. Drawing the rest from reference TRBV5-4 and TRBJ2-3, the complete variable domain is ETGVTQSPTHLIKTRGQQVTLRCSSQSGHNTVSWYQQALGQGPQFIFQYYREEENGRGNFPPRFSGLQFPNYSSELNVNALELDDSALYLCASTNSAQGKGETQYFGPGTRLTVL.

The V gene is TRBV29-1, the J gene TRBJ2-1; the D gene is possibly TRBD1 (5 bases). CDR1 is SQVTM, CDR2 ANQGSEA, per germline. The ends were cut back, 0 bases at V and 5 bases at J, with 14 bases in the middle. The CDR3 extends over 15 amino acids. CDR3 sequence: CSVEDRGLGHNEQFF. The CDR3 bases are TGCAGCGTTGAAGATAGGGGATTAGGACACAATGAGCAGTTCTTC.

For the CDR3, the DNA is TGTGCCAGCAGCTTCGGACTAGCGGGAGGAGCAGATACGCAGTATTTT. Amino acid sequence: CASSFGLAGGADTQYF. The chain employs TRBV5-4 and TRBJ2-3, with 14 nucleotides matching TRBD2. The CDR3 has 16 residues. Germline CDR1 is SGHNT and CDR2 is YYREEE (reference sequence). V lost 2 bases to trimming and J lost 4 bases; unmatched junction nucleotides: 3.

The chain recombines TRBV12-3 or TRBV12-4 with TRBJ1-2; 7 positions agree with TRBD1. This CDR3 is built from 12 residues. With V trimmed by 4 bases and J by 4 bases, 0 bases remained unmatched. CDR3 DNA: TGTGCCAGCAGTTGGGACAGCTATGGCTACACCTTC. The encoded protein is CASSWDSYGYTF.

The rearrangement links TRBV5-4 to TRBJ1-3; tentative D call: TRBD1 (5 bases). The CDR3 runs 14 residues. V lost 2 bases and J 7 bases, leaving 13 bases between the germline ends. In germline, CDR1 is SGHNT, CDR2 YYREEE (reference sequence). DNA for the CDR3: TGTGCCAGCAGCTTTGGGCAGGGAAGGAACACCATATATTTT. It codes for CASSFGQGRNTIYF.

This chain joins TRBV6-5 and TRBJ2-7; TRBD1 aligns across 9 bases. Germline lookup yields CDR1 MNHEY and CDR2 SVGAGI. The CDR3 sequence is 15 residues long. V shed 0 bases and J 3 bases; nucleotides not matched to a gene: 3. CDR3 region: CASSYSGDRDYEQYF. The CDR3 DNA follows: TGTGCCAGCAGTTACTCGGGGGACAGGGACTACGAGCAGTACTTC.

The count of this clone is one. This rearrangement joins TRBV3-1 (or the pseudogene TRBV3-2) to TRBJ2-7; 9 bases are shared with TRBD2. V lost 2 bases to trimming and J lost 4 bases; unmatched junction nucleotides: 3. The CDR3 spans 14 residues. Looked up from germline, CDR1 is LGHDT and CDR2 is YNNKEL (reference sequence). The CDR3 bases are TGTGCCAGCAGCCAAATAGCGGGAGCGTACGAGCAGTACTTC. As protein: CASSQIAGAYEQYF.

The V call is TRBV7-9, the J call TRBJ2-3; D may be TRBD1 (6 bases). The CDR3 loop spans 15 amino acids. V lost 5 bases and J lost 2, with 14 bases in between. From germline, CDR1 is SEHNR and CDR2 FQNEAQ (reference sequence). The CDR3 DNA is TGTGCCAGCAGCCGCCGGTGGACAGACACAGATACGCAGTATTTT. Its protein product is CASSRRWTDTDTQYF.

The V and J genes are TRBV7-2 and TRBJ1-1; D call uncertain. The CDR3 runs to 12 residues. V gave up 8 bases and J gave up 10 bases, with 17 bases separating them. In germline, CDR1 is SGHTA, CDR2 FQGNSA. The CDR3 is CASHALPGIAFF. CDR3 nucleotide sequence: TGTGCCAGCCACGCTTTGCCGGGGATAGCTTTCTTT. Full variable domain (missing parts from reference TRBV7-2 and TRBJ1-1): GAGVSQSPSNKVTEKGKDVELRCDPISGHTALYWYRQSLGQGLEFLIYFQGNSAPDKSGLPSDRFSAERTGGSVSTLTIQRTQQEDSAVYLCASHALPGIAFFGQGTRLTVV.

The J gene is TRBJ2-5, the V gene TRBV18; the D gene is possibly TRBD1 (5 bases). The CDR3 sequence is 14 residues long. V dropped 3 bases and J dropped 5 bases, with 13 bases sitting between them. The germline V gene has CDR1 KGHSH and CDR2 LQKENI. The CDR3 coding sequence is TGTGCCAGCTCACCTAGGGGTGACCCGGAGACCCAGTACTTC. Translated: CASSPRGDPETQYF. The full variable domain, rest sourced from reference TRBV18 and TRBJ2-5, is NAGVMQNPRHLVRRRGQEARLRCSPMKGHSHVYWYRQLPEEGLKFMVYLQKENIIDESGMPKERFSAEFPKEGPSILRIQQVVRGDSAAYFCASSPRGDPETQYFGPGTRLLVL.

This chain connects TRBV30 to TRBJ1-5; TRBD1 is a possible D gene (5 bases). The germline gives CDR1 GTSNPN, CDR2 SVGIG (reference sequence). V lost 0 bases and J 7 bases, leaving 16 bases between the germline ends. The CDR3 runs to 15 residues. CDR3 bases: TGTGCCTGGAGTGTCCGGGGGTCTAGCAGGCAGCCCCAGCATTTT. Its protein product is CAWSVRGSSRQPQHF.

This sequence joins TRBV7-3 and TRBJ2-1; possibly TRBD2 for D (6 bases). Germline V lookup: CDR1 SGHTA, CDR2 FQGTGA. The CDR3 consists of 15 residues. Trimming stripped 4 bases from V and 3 bases from J, with 13 bases between. The CDR3 loop reads CASSSGTSNYNEQFF. The CDR3 coding sequence is TGTGCCAGCAGCTCAGGCACTAGCAACTACAATGAGCAGTTCTTC.

This chain links TRBV7-3 with TRBJ2-1, with D hard to call. The CDR3 is 13 amino acids. The V end lost 3 bases, the J end lost 6 bases, and 9 bases lay between the germline ends. CDR1 and CDR2 from the germline V gene are SGHTA and FQGTGA. In DNA, the CDR3 is TGTGCCAGCAGCTTCCTGATCAGCAATGAGCAGTTCTTC. Its translation: CASSFLISNEQFF.

This chain connects TRBV7-8 to TRBJ2-2; 8 bases align to TRBD1. Trimming cost V 5 bases and J 2 bases; bases outside gene matches: 10. CDR3 length: 17 residues. CDR1 is SGHVS, CDR2 FQNEAQ, per germline. The CDR3 loop is CASSPWRQGPNTGELFF. CDR3 nucleotide sequence: TGTGCCAGCAGCCCATGGAGACAGGGGCCCAACACCGGGGAGCTGTTTTTT.

This chain joins TRBV19 and TRBJ2-1; 9 nucleotides align to TRBD2. The CDR3 runs 16 residues. J gave up 3 bases and V 5 bases, and 8 bases lay outside the gene matches. The germline CDR1 and CDR2 sequences are LNHDA and SQIVND (reference sequence). The CDR3 bases are TGTGCCAGTAGTTCCGGTGGTAGCGGGAGCTACAATGAGCAGTTCTTC. Protein sequence: CASSSGGSGSYNEQFF.

The chain recombines TRBV21-1 with TRBJ1-2. TRBV21-1 is recorded as a pseudogene. This CDR3 is built from 16 residues. The CDR3 sequence is CASSKSRTGENYGYTF. The CDR3 nucleotides are TGTGCCAGCAGCAAAAGTAGGACGGGAGAAAACTATGGCTACACCTTC.

This clone was counted a few times. The J gene is TRBJ1-4, the V gene TRBV19; D might be TRBD1 (6 bases). CDR1 and CDR2 (germline): LNHDA, SQIVND (reference sequence). The CDR3 totals 15 residues. V lost 5 bases, J lost 8 bases, and 18 bases lay in between. CDR3 amino acids: CASSSRATDREKLFF. The CDR3 DNA reads as TGTGCCAGTAGTTCTCGTGCCACGGACAGAGAAAAACTGTTTTTT. The full variable domain, its missing parts supplied by reference TRBV19 and TRBJ1-4, is DGGITQSPKYLFRKEGQNVTLSCEQNLNHDAMYWYRQDPGQGLRLIYYSQIVNDFQKGDIAEGYSVSREKKESFPLTVTSAQKNPTAFYLCASSSRATDREKLFFGSGTQLSVL.

This sequence joins TRBV28 and TRBJ1-1; no reliable D call. The CDR3 covers 15 residues. Trimming took 7 bases from V and 2 from J, leaving 17 bases between them. Germline V gives CDR1 MDHEN, CDR2 SYDVKM. The CDR3 region is CASNVLRGLNTEAFF. CDR3 sequence (DNA): TGTGCCAGCAATGTTCTTAGAGGTCTTAACACTGAAGCTTTCTTT.